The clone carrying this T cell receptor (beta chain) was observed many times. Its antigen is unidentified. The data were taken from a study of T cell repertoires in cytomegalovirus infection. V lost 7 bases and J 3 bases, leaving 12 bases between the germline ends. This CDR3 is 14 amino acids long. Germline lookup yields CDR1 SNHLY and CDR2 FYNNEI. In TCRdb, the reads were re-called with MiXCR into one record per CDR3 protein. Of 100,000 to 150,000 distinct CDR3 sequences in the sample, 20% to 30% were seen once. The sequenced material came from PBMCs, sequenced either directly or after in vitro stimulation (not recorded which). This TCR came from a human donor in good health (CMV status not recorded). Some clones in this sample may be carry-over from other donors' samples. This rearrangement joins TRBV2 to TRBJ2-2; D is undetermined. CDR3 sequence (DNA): TGTGCCAGCAAGGGTCGGGCCCACACCGGGGAGCTGTTTTTT. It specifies CASKGRAHTGELFF.